The 26 T cell receptor beta chains below come from one sample, sequenced in a study of CD8+CD57+ T cells in acquired aplastic anemia. CDR3 and TCR beta VDJ profiling relied on a genomic DNA template. Via MiXCR, TCRdb re-called the reads, giving one row per CDR3 protein. This sample yields just over 400,000 distinct CDR3 sequences, of which just under 70% are seen a single time; 4% belongs to the top ten. The sequenced sample consisted of sorted CD4+, CD8+, or CD8+CD57+ T cells (not recorded which) from PBMCs. These receptors were collected from a human donor in good health, serving as a control.

In this sample, this clonotype turned up many times. The gene calls are TRBV24-1 and TRBJ2-5; 11 positions agree with TRBD2. There are 15 residues in the CDR3. The V gene's germline CDR1 is KGHDR and CDR2 SFDVKD. The junction had 6 bases not matched to a gene; V was cut back by 7 bases and J by 3 bases. The CDR3 protein is CATRMLAGGKETQYF. CDR3 coding DNA: TGTGCCACCAGGATGCTAGCGGGGGGAAAAGAGACCCAGTACTTC.

The chain carries TRBV20-1 and TRBJ1-4; 7 bases map to TRBD1. With 5 bases clipped from V and 7 bases from J, the junction kept 10 bases outside the gene matches. The germline V gene encodes CDR1 DFQATT and CDR2 SNEGSKA (reference sequence). The CDR3 covers 14 residues. This chain's CDR3 is CSARTLQGCEKLFF. DNA for the CDR3: TGCAGTGCTCGAACCCTACAGGGGTGTGAAAAACTGTTTTTT.

This clonotype was counted once. A junction end diverges from the germline sequence, so it may reflect a read error. V usage is TRBV9 and J usage is TRBJ2-7; a possible D gene is TRBD2 (6 bases). The V gene's germline CDR1 is SGDLS and CDR2 YYNGEE. There are 13 residues in the CDR3. The DNA for the CDR3 is TGTGCCAGCAGCCTCCAATCCGGGAGTGGCCTCACCTTC. Its protein is CASSLQSGSGLTF.

On this clonotype: A much larger clone lies a single base off, so this may be a read error. The CDR3 protein is CPSSRGPADTQYF. CDR3 DNA sequence: TGTCCCAGCAGCCGTGGCCCAGCAGATACGCAGTATTTT. The chain uses TRBV27 and TRBJ2-3, with D unresolved. This CDR3 contains 13 residues. The germline V gene has CDR1 MNHEY and CDR2 SMNVEV (reference sequence).

Remarks on this clonotype: The CDR3 ends on some other residue instead of the conserved phenylalanine or tryptophan, so this is likely a read error. It is unclear where the CDR3 begins or ends on the DNA, so no DNA is shown, and the CDR3 is as TCRdb lists it. V is TRBV7-2 and J is TRBJ1-2. The CDR3 length equals 13 residues, ends included. Germline CDR1 and CDR2: SGHTA and FQGNSA. The CDR3: CASSLGANDSSLH.

The chain uses TRBV7-3 and TRBJ2-3, with D unresolved. Germline V gene lookup returns CDR1 SGHTA and CDR2 FQGTGA. Trimming stripped 7 bases from V and 0 bases from J, with 17 bases between. This CDR3 spans 16 amino acids. The chain's CDR3 is CASIQTAAVSTDTQYF. The CDR3 region has the DNA TGTGCCAGCATCCAAACGGCAGCCGTTAGCACAGATACGCAGTATTTT.

The chain uses TRBV11-2 and TRBJ2-3; D is unclear. The length of the CDR3 is 13 residues. V lost 3 bases to trimming and J lost 6 bases, with 10 bases between them. Germline V lookup: CDR1 SGHAT, CDR2 FQNNGV. The CDR3 here is CASSLAPLDTQYF. CDR3 nucleotide sequence: TGTGCCAGCAGCTTGGCCCCGCTGGATACGCAGTATTTT. Together with reference TRBV11-2 and TRBJ2-3, the CDR3 gives the full variable domain: EAGVAQSPRYKIIEKRQSVAFWCNPISGHATLYWYQQILGQGPKLLIQFQNNGVVDDSQLPKDRFSAERLKGVDSTLKIQPAKLEDSAVYLCASSLAPLDTQYFGPGTRLTVL.

Points on this clonotype: The missing conserved phenylalanine or tryptophan at the end of this CDR3 makes a read error likely. The DNA is omitted, as the CDR3 cannot be located on it reliably, and the CDR3 follows TCRdb's listing. The chain uses TRBV7-9 and TRBJ1-2. Germline V CDR1 and CDR2: SEHNR, FQNEAQ (reference sequence). The CDR3 totals 13 residues, both ends included. CDR3 sequence reads: CASHSAGGDGGTE.

Comment on this clonotype: Given the absence of the conserved phenylalanine or tryptophan at the CDR3 end, a read error is likely. Because the CDR3's place on the DNA is in doubt, the DNA is left out and the CDR3 is given as listed by TCRdb. The V and J genes are TRBV20-1 and TRBJ2-1; TRBD1, the table's D call, lacks a check against the DNA. Germline assignment: CDR1 DFQATT and CDR2 SNEGSKA (reference sequence). A total of 8 residues make up the CDR3, ends included. CDR3 in amino acids: CSASPARG.

The chain recombines TRBV9 with TRBJ1-1; 9 bases agree with TRBD1. The germline V gene has CDR1 SGDLS and CDR2 YYNGEE. The CDR3 covers 17 residues. The junction had 13 bases not matched to a gene; V was cut back by 1 base and J by 6 bases. The CDR3, as DNA: TGTGCCAGCAGCGTAAGTCCAGGGACAGGGCTGGTCTCTGAAGCTTTCTTT. The encoded protein is CASSVSPGTGLVSEAFF.

The rearrangement uses TRBV7-3 and TRBJ1-6; weak D call: TRBD1 (6 bases). The CDR3 consists of 15 residues. The V gene's germline CDR1 is SGHTA and CDR2 FQGTGA. The V end lost 2 bases, the J end lost 19 bases, and 24 bases lay between the germline ends. The DNA for the CDR3 is TGTGCCAGCAGCTTAGCGCCAGGAAGGGGGGAGACCCAGCACTTT. Its translation is CASSLAPGRGETQHF.

A note on this clonotype: The conserved phenylalanine or tryptophan is not found at the CDR3 terminus, so this likely reflects a read error. The DNA is left out, because the CDR3 cannot be placed on it with certainty; the CDR3 is given as TCRdb lists it. This chain connects TRBV20-1 to TRBJ2-3; no check of the table's D call, TRBD2, against the DNA was made. The CDR3 comprises 12 residues, both ends counted. The germline V gene has CDR1 DFQATT and CDR2 SNEGSKA (reference sequence). Here the CDR3 reads CSATGPAHAEYL.

Ten or more counts support this clonotype. Here the CDR3 DNA reads TGTGCCAGCCTCGGGGACTCTGGGGCCAACGTCCTGACTTTC. The encoded protein is CASLGDSGANVLTF. The gene calls are TRBV6-6 and TRBJ2-6; D might be TRBD2 (5 bases). The ends were cut back, 8 bases at V and 0 bases at J, with 8 bases in the middle. There are 14 residues in the CDR3. CDR1 MNHNY and CDR2 SVGAGI come from the germline V gene (reference sequence).

J is TRBJ1-1 and V is TRBV7-2; 7 bases align to TRBD1. Germline CDR1 and CDR2: SGHTA and FQGNSA. Trimming at V came to 2 bases and at J to 14 bases, leaving 17 bases not matched to a gene. This CDR3 has 15 amino acids. CDR3 amino acids: CASSLSQGTDQPEFF. The DNA for the CDR3 is TGTGCCAGCAGCTTATCACAGGGGACGGACCAGCCAGAGTTCTTT.

J is TRBJ1-2 and V is TRBV7-2; 7 bases match TRBD1. Losses at the gene ends were 5 bases for V and 4 bases for J; bases not matched to a gene: 10. This CDR3 region has 15 residues. Germline V gene sequence: CDR1 SGHTA, CDR2 FQGNSA. CDR3 sequence (DNA): TGTGCCAGCAGCCCGCAAACAGGGGCGGGCTATGGCTACACCTTC. It specifies CASSPQTGAGYGYTF.

A single count supports this clonotype. The chain uses TRBV20-1 and TRBJ2-7, with D perhaps TRBD2 (5 bases). The length of the CDR3 is 14 residues. Germline V gene sequence: CDR1 DFQATT, CDR2 SNEGSKA (reference sequence). Trimming removed 6 bases from V and 5 bases from J, with 20 bases in between. CDR3 protein: CSAAGPAYPHEQYF. CDR3 nucleotide sequence: TGCAGTGCGGCGGGTCCGGCCTACCCCCACGAGCAGTACTTC.

The chain uses TRBV7-2 and TRBJ1-1; no firm D call. Germline CDR1 and CDR2: SGHTA and FQGNSA. The CDR3 contains 13 residues. V was pared by 6 bases and J by 3 bases, with 11 bases between. The CDR3 DNA is TGTGCCAGCAGACTACATGGTGACACTGAAGCTTTCTTT. Translating it yields CASRLHGDTEAFF. The variable domain in full, with the rest retrieved from reference TRBV7-2 and TRBJ1-1, is GAGVSQSPSNKVTEKGKDVELRCDPISGHTALYWYRQSLGQGLEFLIYFQGNSAPDKSGLPSDRFSAERTGGSVSTLTIQRTQQEDSAVYLCASRLHGDTEAFFGQGTRLTVV.

V is TRBV20-1 and J is TRBJ2-7; D gene ambiguous. Germline lookup yields CDR1 DFQATT and CDR2 SNEGSKA (reference sequence). V shed 7 bases and J shed 5 bases, with 18 bases lying between them. CDR3 length equals 13 residues. CDR3 protein: CSVRHNRRNEQYF. DNA of the CDR3: TGCAGTGTGCGCCACAACAGACGCAACGAGCAGTACTTC.

This clonotype turned up a few times. A much larger clone is a single base away; this may be a read error. The chain joins TRBV10-3 to TRBJ1-2; D call uncertain. With 2 bases removed from V and 8 bases from J, the gap between germline ends came to 12 bases. Per the germline V gene, CDR1 is ENHRY and CDR2 is SYGVKD. The CDR3 has 13 residues. In DNA form, the CDR3 reads TGTGCCATCAGTGAGCGATGGGCCCCCGGCTACACCTTC. Translating it yields CAISERWAPGYTF.

The V and J genes are TRBV5-6 and TRBJ2-7; TRBD1 is a possible D gene (5 bases). Trimming left V 1 base short and J 6 bases short, with 8 bases between. The CDR3 sequence is 12 residues long. Germline assignment: CDR1 SGHDT and CDR2 YYEEEE. CDR3 sequence: CASSLSQVEQYF. The CDR3 region has the DNA TGTGCCAGCAGCTTGTCACAGGTCGAGCAGTACTTC.

This clonotype was recorded many times. The genes are TRBV7-9 and TRBJ1-2; the match to TRBD1 covers 10 bases. Germline V gene lookup returns CDR1 SEHNR and CDR2 FQNEAQ (reference sequence). The CDR3 length is 11 residues. This CDR3 reads CAAGDRGGYTF. In DNA form, the CDR3 reads TGTGCAGCAGGGGACAGGGGTGGCTACACCTTC.

At least ten counts were recorded for this clonotype. The CDR3 loop reads CASSQASQPQHF. For the CDR3, the DNA is TGTGCCAGCAGCCAAGCCTCCCAGCCCCAGCATTTT. The rearrangement uses TRBV3-1 and TRBJ1-5, with D unclear. There are 12 residues in the CDR3. The germline V gene encodes CDR1 LGHDT and CDR2 YNNKEL (reference sequence). V was cut by 1 base and J by 7 bases, with 5 bases left in between.

Comments on this clonotype: The conserved final phenylalanine or tryptophan is absent from the CDR3, which likely points to a read error. The DNA is omitted, as the CDR3 cannot be located on it reliably, and the CDR3 follows TCRdb's listing. J is TRBJ1-2 and V is TRBV24-1; the listed D gene, TRBD1, was not tested against the DNA. 14 amino acids form the CDR3, both terminal residues included. CDR1 is KGHDR and CDR2 is SFDVKD in the germline V gene. The CDR3 here is CATSDGGARFGHPS.

The V and J genes are TRBV6-2 or TRBV6-3 and TRBJ1-2; no reliable D call. From germline, CDR1 is MNHEY and CDR2 SVGEGT. CDR3 size: 15 residues. V gave up 5 bases and J gave up 0 bases, with 13 bases separating them. This CDR3 reads CASSKGSSSNYGYTF. The CDR3 region has the DNA TGTGCCAGCAGTAAAGGGTCTTCTTCTAACTATGGCTACACCTTC.

Of note for this clonotype: It is unclear where the CDR3 begins or ends on the DNA, so no DNA is shown, and the CDR3 is as TCRdb lists it. The gene calls are TRBV7-8 and TRBJ1-2. The V gene's germline CDR1 is SGHVS and CDR2 FQNEAQ. The CDR3 region is 15 residues in length, termini included. The CDR3 here is CASSFSYEQYFGPTF.

V and J are TRBV9 and TRBJ2-7; weak D call: TRBD1 (6 bases). The V gene lost 4 bases and the J gene lost 13 bases, with 24 bases spanning the gap. The germline V gene encodes CDR1 SGDLS and CDR2 YYNGEE. The CDR3 extends over 14 amino acids. CDR3 coding DNA: TGTGCCAGCAGCCCTACTCAGGGGTACACCGAAGCTTACTTC. It yields the protein CASSPTQGYTEAYF. Using reference TRBV9 and TRBJ2-7 for the parts outside the CDR3, the full variable domain is DSGVTQTPKHLITATGQRVTLRCSPRSGDLSVYWYQQSLDQGLQFLIQYYNGEERAKGNILERFSAQQFPDLHSELNLSSLELGDSALYFCASSPTQGYTEAYFGPGTRLTVT.